These 6 T cell receptor beta chains came from one sample sequenced in a study of identical twins. In TCRdb, the 5' RACE reads were re-called with MiXCR into one record per CDR3 protein. The sample shows 200,000 to 250,000 distinct CDR3 sequences, around 15% of them seen only once. Sequenced input: memory (CD45RO+) T cells sorted from blood. These receptor sequences come from a young woman in good health.

This clonotype was counted only a few times. This chain's CDR3 is CASSRRGGDSAYEQYF. CDR3 in DNA: TGTGCCAGCAGTCGTAGGGGTGGCGATAGCGCCTACGAGCAGTACTTC. This chain links TRBV9 with TRBJ2-7; D possibly uses TRBD1 or TRBD2 (5 bases each). Trimming shortened V by 5 bases and J by 2 bases, and 20 bases separated the two germline ends. The CDR3 runs 16 residues. From germline, CDR1 is SGDLS and CDR2 YYNGEE.

The V call is TRBV7-8, the J call TRBJ1-2, with TRBD1 as a possible D gene (5 bases). Trimming left V 3 bases short and J 0 bases short, with 11 bases between. The CDR3 runs 15 residues. In germline, CDR1 is SGHVS, CDR2 FQNEAQ. The CDR3 sequence is CASSLMGGTNYGYTF. CDR3 sequence (DNA): TGTGCCAGCAGCTTGATGGGGGGGACTAACTATGGCTACACCTTC.

This clonotype was picked up a small number of times. The chain combines TRBV3-1 with TRBJ1-4; D unclear. Between the trimmed V and J ends, which lost 5 bases and 1 base, there was a span of 8 bases. CDR3 length: 14 residues. Per germline, CDR1 LGHDT and CDR2 YNNKEL (reference sequence). The CDR3 region is CASSNRLTNEKLFF. The CDR3 nucleotides are TGTGCCAGCAGCAACAGATTAACTAATGAAAAACTGTTTTTT.

V usage is TRBV11-2 and J usage is TRBJ2-7; possibly TRBD2 for D (6 bases). Germline V CDR1 and CDR2: SGHAT, FQNNGV. Trimming cost V 1 base and J 2 bases, with 18 bases left between them. The length of the CDR3 is 17 residues. CDR3 nucleotides: TGTGCCAGCAGCTTAGGCTCCACCTGGGGGGTAACCTACGAGCAGTACTTC. As protein: CASSLGSTWGVTYEQYF.

This clonotype has only a few counts. This sequence joins TRBV20-1 and TRBJ2-5; D unclear. The CDR3 covers 13 residues. The germline V gene has CDR1 DFQATT and CDR2 SNEGSKA (reference sequence). V shed 0 bases and J shed 1 base, with 6 bases lying between them. This CDR3 is CSARDSSQETQYF. In DNA form, the CDR3 reads TGCAGTGCTAGAGATTCCAGCCAAGAGACCCAGTACTTC.

This clonotype was counted at least ten times. The junction differs from germline at one of its ends, possibly a read error. This rearrangement joins TRBV5-1 to TRBJ2-2, with D possibly matching TRBD2 (6 bases). There are 14 residues in the CDR3. Germline CDR1 is SGHRS and CDR2 is YFSETQ. The chain's CDR3 is CASSLSGNTGELFF. CDR3 DNA: TGTGCCAGCAGCCTTAGCGGGAACACCGGGGAGCTGTTTTTT.